These 24 T cell receptor beta chains were all obtained from the same sample, sequenced in a study of T cell responses to AZD1222 COVID-19 vaccine. The repertoire was sequenced with immunoSEQ multiplex PCR; TCRdb's copy has only in-frame clones and lacks some. In the table there are about 140,000 clones, 90% of which are singletons. Here the sequenced sample was peripheral blood, taken on day 0 of AZD1222 vaccination. The receptors shown here come from an adult in good health.

The chain carries TRBV5-1 and TRBJ2-3, with TRBD1 matching 8 bases. The CDR3 loop spans 17 amino acids. V lost 0 bases, J lost 4 bases, and 10 bases stayed unmatched. Per the germline V gene, CDR1 is SGHRS and CDR2 is YFSETQ. The DNA of the CDR3 is TGCGCCAGCAGCTTGGTCCCGTCAGGGGGCGCGGCAGATACGCAGTATTTT. This translates into CASSLVPSGGAADTQYF. The full variable domain, rest sourced from reference TRBV5-1 and TRBJ2-3, is KAGVTQTPRYLIKTRGQQVTLSCSPISGHRSVSWYQQTPGQGLQFLFEYFSETQRNKGNFPGRFSGRQFSNSRSEMNVSTLELGDSALYLCASSLVPSGGAADTQYFGPGTRLTVL.

The V gene is TRBV19, the J gene TRBJ2-1; D remains unclear. This CDR3 has 14 amino acids. Trimming left V 2 bases short and J 0 bases short, with 5 bases between. The germline CDR1 and CDR2 sequences are LNHDA and SQIVND (reference sequence). The CDR3 nucleotides are TGTGCCAGTAGTATAACGGGCTCCTACAATGAGCAGTTCTTC. It specifies CASSITGSYNEQFF.

The table lists this clone with a count of one. The chain carries TRBV18 and TRBJ1-2; D may be TRBD1 (5 bases). The CDR3 consists of 15 residues. Germline V lookup: CDR1 KGHSH, CDR2 LQKENI. Trimming left V 3 bases short and J 4 bases short, with 15 bases between. CDR3: CASSPPGTAFYGYTF. The CDR3 region has the DNA TGTGCCAGCTCACCCCCCGGGACCGCTTTCTATGGCTACACCTTC.

This clone appeared a single time. The genes are TRBV4-2 and TRBJ1-2, with D tentatively TRBD1 (5 bases). CDR3 size: 15 residues. Germline CDR1 reads LGHNA; CDR2 reads YNFKEQ. The V end was cut by 4 bases, the J end by 7 bases, with 19 bases between. The CDR3 nucleotides are TGTGCCAGCAGCCCCACTCAGGGCACCATGGGTGGCTACACCTTC. This gives the protein CASSPTQGTMGGYTF.

The rearrangement links TRBV21-1 to TRBJ1-1; TRBD1, as called in the table, went unchecked against the DNA. TRBV21-1 is a listed pseudogene. This CDR3 has 20 residues. The CDR3 DNA reads as TGTGCCAGCAGCAAAACCCCCGACAGGGCCCTAGGGCGGTCGGACACTGAAGCTTTCTTT. The encoded protein is CASSKTPDRALGRSDTEAFF.

The genes are TRBV1 and TRBJ2-5. TRBV1 counts as a pseudogene. This CDR3 has 13 residues. In nucleotides, the CDR3 is TGCACCAGCGGACCCTGGCCAAGGGAGACCCAGTACTTC. Its translation is CTSGPWPRETQYF.

This clone has just one count. The chain joins TRBV2 to TRBJ1-1; 7 positions match TRBD1. The CDR3 totals 14 residues. Germline CDR1 is SNHLY and CDR2 is FYNNEI. The V gene end was trimmed by 8 bases and the J gene end by 2 bases; junction bases not matched to a gene: 8. The CDR3 loop reads CASPGGTANTEAFF. The CDR3 DNA is TGTGCCAGCCCGGGGGGGACAGCAAACACTGAAGCTTTCTTT.

This clone appeared once. The chain joins TRBV9 to TRBJ2-2; TRBD2 matches at 11 bases. This CDR3 has 17 residues. Trimming took 3 bases from V and 1 from J; bases not matched to a gene: 5. CDR1 and CDR2 (germline): SGDLS, YYNGEE. In DNA form, the CDR3 reads TGTGCCAGCAGCGACTTAGCGGGAGGGATGAACACCGGGGAGCTGTTTTTT. It translates to CASSDLAGGMNTGELFF.

V is TRBV12-5 and J is TRBJ2-5, with 8 positions matching TRBD1. After removal of 1 base from V and 3 bases from J, the junction contained 1 base not matched to a gene. The length of the CDR3 is 14 residues. Germline values: CDR1 LGHNT, CDR2 FRNRAP. The DNA of the CDR3 is TGTGCTAGTGGTTTGGGGACAGGGAAAGAGACCCAGTACTTC. Translating gives CASGLGTGKETQYF.

V and J are TRBV27 and TRBJ2-7; possible D gene TRBD2, 6 bases. Germline CDR1 and CDR2: MNHEY and SMNVEV (reference sequence). Trimming cost V 6 bases and J 4 bases, with 13 bases left between them. The CDR3 is 13 amino acids. The CDR3 DNA reads as TGTGCCAGCAGGGGACTCACTGGATACGAGCAGTACTTC. Encoded protein: CASRGLTGYEQYF.

The chain combines TRBV5-5 with TRBJ2-3, with 8 bases lining up with TRBD1. Germline V gene lookup returns CDR1 SGHKS and CDR2 YYEKEE (reference sequence). The CDR3 has 15 residues. The V segment lost 3 bases and the J segment 5 bases; nucleotides outside the gene matches: 8. DNA of the CDR3: TGTGCCAGCAGCTCTACCGGGACAGGTTTAGATACGCAGTATTTT. Encoded protein: CASSSTGTGLDTQYF.

This rearrangement joins TRBV7-9 to TRBJ1-2; TRBD1 is a possible D gene (6 bases). There are 13 residues in the CDR3. Germline V gene data show CDR1 as SEHNR and CDR2 as FQNEAQ (reference sequence). Trimming shortened V by 4 bases and J by 4 bases, and 10 bases separated the two germline ends. CDR3 sequence: CASSSGQIYGYTF. For the CDR3, the DNA is TGTGCCAGCAGCTCCGGACAGATCTATGGCTACACCTTC.

The genes are TRBV7-9 and TRBJ2-3; 7 nucleotides align to TRBD1. V gave up 5 bases and J gave up 1 base; unmatched junction bases: 9. The CDR3 loop spans 16 amino acids. Germline loops: CDR1 SEHNR, CDR2 FQNEAQ (reference sequence). This CDR3 reads CASSQRQGSGTDTQYF. The CDR3 DNA is TGTGCCAGCAGCCAACGACAGGGATCGGGCACAGATACGCAGTATTTT. The variable domain in full, completed from reference TRBV7-9 and TRBJ2-3, reads DTGVSQNPRHKITKRGQNVTFRCDPISEHNRLYWYRQTLGQGPEFLTYFQNEAQLEKSRLLSDRFSAERPKGSFSTLEIQRTEQGDSAMYLCASSQRQGSGTDTQYFGPGTRLTVL.

The V call is TRBV6-5, the J call TRBJ1-1, with D perhaps TRBD1 (5 bases). Germline V gives CDR1 MNHEY, CDR2 SVGAGI. Deletions cut 0 bases from V and 11 bases from J, with 13 bases between. This CDR3 has 13 residues. CDR3: CASSYSPSQGAFF. In DNA, the CDR3 is TGTGCCAGCAGTTACTCCCCAAGCCAGGGCGCTTTCTTT.

The DNA for the CDR3 is TGTGCCTGGAAGGGACAGGTCCATAATTCACCCCTCCACTTT. Translation gives CAWKGQVHNSPLHF. The chain carries TRBV30 and TRBJ1-6; 8 bases match TRBD1. CDR3 size: 14 residues. Per the germline V gene, CDR1 is GTSNPN and CDR2 is SVGIG (reference sequence). With V trimmed by 4 bases and J by 5 bases, 4 bases remained unmatched.

The genes are TRBV14 and TRBJ1-1; possibly TRBD1 for D (5 bases). V lost 3 bases and J lost 1, with 9 bases in between. Germline lookup yields CDR1 SGHDN and CDR2 FVKESK. The CDR3 spans 14 residues. The CDR3 loop is CASSHGGPNTEAFF. The DNA of the CDR3 is TGTGCCAGCAGCCATGGGGGACCGAACACTGAAGCTTTCTTT.

The rearrangement uses TRBV12-3 or TRBV12-4 and TRBJ1-3; no definite D call. V dropped 5 bases and J dropped 12 bases, with 17 bases sitting between them. CDR3 size: 13 residues. DNA for the CDR3: TGTGCCAGCAGTCGCGACACCCGTGGAGGCATATATTTT. This codes for CASSRDTRGGIYF.

The chain is built from TRBV7-2 and TRBJ1-3; D not resolved. Germline V gives CDR1 SGHTA, CDR2 FQGNSA. The length of the CDR3 is 15 residues. V dropped 0 bases and J dropped 0 bases, with 6 bases sitting between them. The CDR3 DNA reads as TGTGCCAGCAGCTTAGCGGCCCTCTCTGGAAACACCATATATTTT. Protein product: CASSLAALSGNTIYF.

The gene calls are TRBV4-1 and TRBJ1-1; D call uncertain. Deletions cut 0 bases from V and 1 base from J, with 9 bases between. The CDR3 is 15 residues long. The V gene's germline CDR1 is MGHRA and CDR2 YSYEKL. CDR3 in amino acids: CASSQEAETNTEAFF. The CDR3, as DNA: TGCGCCAGCAGCCAAGAGGCAGAAACGAACACTGAAGCTTTCTTT.

The genes are TRBV4-3 and TRBJ1-6; TRBD1 aligns across 8 bases. CDR1 and CDR2 from the germline V gene are LGHNA and YSLEER. V shed 0 bases, J shed 7 bases, and the junction held 5 bases outside the gene matches. CDR3 length: 16 residues. The DNA of the CDR3 is TGCGCCAGCAGCCAAGACAGGACAGGGCCCAATTCACCCCTCCACTTT. As protein: CASSQDRTGPNSPLHF.

The CDR3 is CASSKVVQGRVRRYF. CDR3 in DNA: TGTGCCAGCAGCAAAGTCGTACAGGGCCGGGTTCGACGGTACTTC. The chain recombines TRBV21-1 with TRBJ2-7; the table's D gene call, TRBD1, was not cross checked with the DNA. TRBV21-1 has pseudogene status. This CDR3 is built from 15 residues.

The V call is TRBV3-1 (or the pseudogene TRBV3-2), the J call TRBJ2-3; D might be TRBD1 or TRBD2, each matching 5 bases. V lost 4 bases and J lost 0, with 14 bases in between. The V gene's germline CDR1 is LGHDT and CDR2 YNNKEL (reference sequence). This CDR3 spans 16 amino acids. This CDR3 is CASSPIVGVSTDTQYF. The CDR3 nucleotides read TGTGCCAGCAGCCCCATCGTGGGGGTTAGCACAGATACGCAGTATTTT.

This sequence joins TRBV7-2 and TRBJ2-7; 16 nucleotides match TRBD2. CDR1 SGHTA and CDR2 FQGNSA come from the germline V gene. The V and J ends lost 4 bases and 5 bases, in that order; junction bases with no gene match: 5. This CDR3 region has 16 residues. The CDR3 coding sequence is TGTGCCAGCAGCTCGGGACTAGCGGGGGGGTCGGACGAGCAGTACTTC. This encodes CASSSGLAGGSDEQYF.

The chain has TRBV18 and TRBJ1-1; the D is unclear. The length of the CDR3 is 14 residues. V was cut by 0 bases and J by 5 bases, with 10 bases left in between. Germline CDR1 and CDR2: KGHSH and LQKENI. CDR3 in DNA: TGTGCCAGCTCACCACCGGTAGGGAGAACTGAAGCTTTCTTT. It codes for CASSPPVGRTEAFF. Combining the CDR3 with reference TRBV18 and TRBJ1-1 gives the whole variable domain NAGVMQNPRHLVRRRGQEARLRCSPMKGHSHVYWYRQLPEEGLKFMVYLQKENIIDESGMPKERFSAEFPKEGPSILRIQQVVRGDSAAYFCASSPPVGRTEAFFGQGTRLTVV.